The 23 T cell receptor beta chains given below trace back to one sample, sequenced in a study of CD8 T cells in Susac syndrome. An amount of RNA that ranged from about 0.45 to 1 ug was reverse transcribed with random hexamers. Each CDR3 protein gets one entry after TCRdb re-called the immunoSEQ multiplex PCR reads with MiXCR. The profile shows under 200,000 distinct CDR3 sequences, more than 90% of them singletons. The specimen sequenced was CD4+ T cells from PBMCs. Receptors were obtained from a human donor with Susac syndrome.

CDR3 coding DNA: TGCAGCGTTTCCGGGGGCGAAGGTCAGCCCCAGCATTTT. As protein: CSVSGGEGQPQHF. This chain connects TRBV29-1 to TRBJ1-5; D is possibly TRBD1 (6 bases). Per germline, CDR1 SQVTM and CDR2 ANQGSEA. The CDR3 totals 13 residues. The germline V and J ends were trimmed by 5 bases and 6 bases, with 14 bases remaining between them.

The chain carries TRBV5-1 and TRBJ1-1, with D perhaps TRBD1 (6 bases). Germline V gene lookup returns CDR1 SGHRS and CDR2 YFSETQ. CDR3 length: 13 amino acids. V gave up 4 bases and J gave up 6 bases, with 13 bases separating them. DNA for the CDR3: TGCGCCAGCAGCCAAGGGGGGTCCCCTGAAGCTTTCTTT. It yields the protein CASSQGGSPEAFF.

The CDR3 bases are TGCAGTGCTAGTAGACAGGTTAATGAAAAACTGTTTTTT. As protein: CSASRQVNEKLFF. The chain recombines TRBV20-1 with TRBJ1-4; TRBD1 is a possible D gene (6 bases). There are 13 residues in the CDR3. Trimming shortened V by 3 bases and J by 4 bases, and 9 bases separated the two germline ends. In germline, CDR1 is DFQATT, CDR2 SNEGSKA (reference sequence).

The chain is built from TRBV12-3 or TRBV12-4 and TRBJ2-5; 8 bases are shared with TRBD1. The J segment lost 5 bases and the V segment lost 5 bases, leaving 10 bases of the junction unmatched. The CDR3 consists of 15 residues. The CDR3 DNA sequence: TGTGCCAGCAGTCTTAACGCAGGGGGCGAGGAGACCCAGTACTTC. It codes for CASSLNAGGEETQYF.

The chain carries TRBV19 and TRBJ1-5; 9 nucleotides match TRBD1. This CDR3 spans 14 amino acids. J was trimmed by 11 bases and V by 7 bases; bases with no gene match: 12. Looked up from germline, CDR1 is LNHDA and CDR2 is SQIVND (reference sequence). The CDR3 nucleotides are TGTGCCAGTATCCCGGGACAGGGTAAATTGACCCAGCATTTT. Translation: CASIPGQGKLTQHF.

As DNA, the CDR3 is TGCAGTGCTAGAGTTTCAGATTTGAACTATGGCTACACCTTC. It specifies CSARVSDLNYGYTF. J is TRBJ1-2 and V is TRBV20-1; D remains unclear. Trimming took off 1 base at V and 2 bases at J, with 11 bases between the two ends. The CDR3 consists of 14 residues. Germline values: CDR1 DFQATT, CDR2 SNEGSKA (reference sequence).

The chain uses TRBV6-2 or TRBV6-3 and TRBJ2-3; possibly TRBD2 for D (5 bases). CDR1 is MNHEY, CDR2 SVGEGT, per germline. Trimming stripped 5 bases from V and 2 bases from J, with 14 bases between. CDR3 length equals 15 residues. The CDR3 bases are TGTGCCAGCAGTGAGGGCAACGGGTACACAGATACGCAGTATTTT. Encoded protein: CASSEGNGYTDTQYF.

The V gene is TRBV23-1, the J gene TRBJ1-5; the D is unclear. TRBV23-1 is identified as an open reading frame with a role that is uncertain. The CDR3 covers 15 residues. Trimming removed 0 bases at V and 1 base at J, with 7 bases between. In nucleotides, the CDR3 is TGCGCCAGCAGTCAATCAACGGGAAGCAATCAGCCCCAGCATTTT. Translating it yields CASSQSTGSNQPQHF.

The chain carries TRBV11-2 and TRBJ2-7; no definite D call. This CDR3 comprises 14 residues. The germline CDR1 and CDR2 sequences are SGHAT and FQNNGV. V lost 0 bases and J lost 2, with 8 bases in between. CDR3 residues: CASSLDYPAYEQYF. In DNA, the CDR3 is TGTGCCAGCAGCTTAGATTATCCAGCCTACGAGCAGTACTTC.

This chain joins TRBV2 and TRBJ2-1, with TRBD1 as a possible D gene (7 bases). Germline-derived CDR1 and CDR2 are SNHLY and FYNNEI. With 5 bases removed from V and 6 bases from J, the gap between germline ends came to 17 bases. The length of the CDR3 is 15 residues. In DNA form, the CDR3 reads TGTGCCAGCAGTTCCCAGGGGGGACGGGCCAATGAGCAGTTCTTC. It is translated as CASSSQGGRANEQFF. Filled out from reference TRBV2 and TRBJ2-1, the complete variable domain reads EPEVTQTPSHQVTQMGQEVILRCVPISNHLYFYWYRQILGQKVEFLVSFYNNEISEKSEIFDDQFSVERPDGSNFTLKIRSTKLEDSAMYFCASSSQGGRANEQFFGPGTRLTVL.

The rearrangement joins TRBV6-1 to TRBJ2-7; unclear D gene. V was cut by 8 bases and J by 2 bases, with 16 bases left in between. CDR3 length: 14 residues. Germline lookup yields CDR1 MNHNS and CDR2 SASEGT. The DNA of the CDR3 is TGTGCCAGCGTTGTTGTGTTCGGCACCTACGAGCAGTACTTC. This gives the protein CASVVVFGTYEQYF.

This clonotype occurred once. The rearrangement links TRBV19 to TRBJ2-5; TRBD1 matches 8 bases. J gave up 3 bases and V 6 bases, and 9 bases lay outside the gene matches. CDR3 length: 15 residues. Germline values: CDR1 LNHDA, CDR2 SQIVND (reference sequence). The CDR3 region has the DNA TGTGCCAGTAGCCGCACCGGGACAGGAGAAGAGACCCAGTACTTC. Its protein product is CASSRTGTGEETQYF.

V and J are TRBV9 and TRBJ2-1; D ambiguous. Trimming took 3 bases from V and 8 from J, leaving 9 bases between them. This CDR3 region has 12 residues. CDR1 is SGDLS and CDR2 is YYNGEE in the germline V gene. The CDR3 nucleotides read TGTGCCAGCAGCGCTGACATTCATGAGCAGTTCTTC. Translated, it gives CASSADIHEQFF.

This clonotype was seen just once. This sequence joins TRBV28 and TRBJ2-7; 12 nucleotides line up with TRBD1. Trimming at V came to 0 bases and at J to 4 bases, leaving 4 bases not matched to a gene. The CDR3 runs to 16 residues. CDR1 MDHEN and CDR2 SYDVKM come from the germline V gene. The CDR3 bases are TGTGCCAGCAGTTTATGGGGGGACAGGGGGCTTTACGAGCAGTACTTC. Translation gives CASSLWGDRGLYEQYF.

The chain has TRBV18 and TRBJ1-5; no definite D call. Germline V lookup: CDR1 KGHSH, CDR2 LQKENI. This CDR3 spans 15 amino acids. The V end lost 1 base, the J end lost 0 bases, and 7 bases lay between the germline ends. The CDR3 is CASSPQAPSNQPQHF. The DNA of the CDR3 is TGTGCCAGCTCACCACAGGCCCCTAGCAATCAGCCCCAGCATTTT.

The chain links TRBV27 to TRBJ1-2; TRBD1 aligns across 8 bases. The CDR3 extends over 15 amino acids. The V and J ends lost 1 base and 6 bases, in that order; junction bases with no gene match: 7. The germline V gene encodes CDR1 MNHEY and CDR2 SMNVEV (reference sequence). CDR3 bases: TGTGCCAGCAGTTTATTGGGGCAGGGGGCCAATGGCTACACCTTC. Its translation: CASSLLGQGANGYTF.

For the CDR3, the DNA is TGCGCCAGCAGCCAAGCTGGGACAGATTATCAGCCCCAGCATTTT. Amino acids: CASSQAGTDYQPQHF. The chain uses TRBV4-1 and TRBJ1-5; 7 bases line up with TRBD1. J was trimmed by 5 bases and V by 1 base; bases with no gene match: 5. Germline CDR1 and CDR2: MGHRA and YSYEKL. The CDR3 consists of 15 residues.

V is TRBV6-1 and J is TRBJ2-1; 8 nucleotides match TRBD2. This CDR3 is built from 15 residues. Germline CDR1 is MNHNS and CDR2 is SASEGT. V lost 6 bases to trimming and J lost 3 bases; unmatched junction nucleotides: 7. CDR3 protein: CASSQSSGVYNEQFF. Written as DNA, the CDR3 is TGTGCCAGCAGCCAGAGTAGCGGGGTCTACAATGAGCAGTTCTTC.

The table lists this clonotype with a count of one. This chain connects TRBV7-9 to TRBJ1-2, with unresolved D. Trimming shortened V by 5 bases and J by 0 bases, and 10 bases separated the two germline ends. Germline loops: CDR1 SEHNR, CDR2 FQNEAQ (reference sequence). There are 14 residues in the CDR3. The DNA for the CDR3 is TGTGCCAGCAGCCGCGCAGGAGCTAACTATGGCTACACCTTC. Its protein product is CASSRAGANYGYTF.

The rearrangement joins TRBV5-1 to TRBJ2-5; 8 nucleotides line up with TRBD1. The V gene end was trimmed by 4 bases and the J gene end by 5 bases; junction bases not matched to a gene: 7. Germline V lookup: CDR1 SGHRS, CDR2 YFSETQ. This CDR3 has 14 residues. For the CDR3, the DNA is TGCGCCAGCAGCGAAACAGGGGGAGAGGAGACCCAGTACTTC. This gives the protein CASSETGGEETQYF. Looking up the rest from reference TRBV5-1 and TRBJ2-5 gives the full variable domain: KAGVTQTPRYLIKTRGQQVTLSCSPISGHRSVSWYQQTPGQGLQFLFEYFSETQRNKGNFPGRFSGRQFSNSRSEMNVSTLELGDSALYLCASSETGGEETQYFGPGTRLLVL.

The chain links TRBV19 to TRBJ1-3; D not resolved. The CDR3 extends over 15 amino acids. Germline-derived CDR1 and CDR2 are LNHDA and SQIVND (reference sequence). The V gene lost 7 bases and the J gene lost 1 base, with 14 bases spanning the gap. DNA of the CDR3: TGTGCCAGTAATCGCCGGGGTGCTTCTGGAAACACCATATATTTT. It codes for CASNRRGASGNTIYF.

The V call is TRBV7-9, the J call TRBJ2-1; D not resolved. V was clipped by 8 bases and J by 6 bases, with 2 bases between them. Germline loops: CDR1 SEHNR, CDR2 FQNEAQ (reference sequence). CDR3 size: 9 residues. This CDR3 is CASPNEQFF. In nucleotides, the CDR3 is TGTGCCAGCCCCAATGAGCAGTTCTTC.

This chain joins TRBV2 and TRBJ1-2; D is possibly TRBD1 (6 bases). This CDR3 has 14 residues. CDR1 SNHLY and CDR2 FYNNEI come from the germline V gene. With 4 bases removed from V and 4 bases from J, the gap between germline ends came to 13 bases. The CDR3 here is CASSAEGEVYGYTF. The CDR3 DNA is TGTGCCAGCAGTGCCGAGGGGGAAGTCTATGGCTACACCTTC.